These 19 T cell receptor beta chains originate from one sample sequenced in a study of vaccination and CD4 T cells after COVID-19. Their recognized antigens are unknown. Cultured CD4+ T cell DNA underwent sequencing with the Oncomine TCR Beta short-read assay. TCRdb reprocessed the PCR reads via MiXCR and lists one record per CDR3 protein. The table lists about 20,000 distinct CDR3 sequences, approximately 50% of them singletons. Treatment described: approximately 9-day PBMC culture with coronavirus spike peptide pools or control peptides (ViraFEST assay). The sample taken for sequencing was CD4+ T cells from blood, cultured in vitro. Every receptor here comes from a human donor who had recovered from COVID-19.

The table lists this clonotype with a few counts. J is TRBJ1-1 and V is TRBV25-1, with D possibly TRBD1 on 5 matching bases. The V end lost 1 base, the J end lost 0 bases, and 21 bases lay between the germline ends. The CDR3 extends over 19 amino acids. CDR1 and CDR2 from the germline V gene are MGHDK and SYGVNS. In DNA, the CDR3 is TGTGCCAGCAGTGAATTTCCGGTCAGGGTAAAATCGTTGAACACTGAAGCTTTCTTT. Its protein is CASSEFPVRVKSLNTEAFF.

Concerning this clonotype: Sequence at one end of the junction differs from germline and may be a read error. The rearrangement links TRBV15 to TRBJ1-5, with a tentative D call TRBD1 (5 bases). CDR1 is LNHNV and CDR2 is YYDKDF in the germline V gene (reference sequence). CDR3 length: 15 amino acids. The DNA of the CDR3 is TGTGCCACCAGCCGAGAATCCAGGGGCAATCAGCCCCAGCATTTT. It specifies CATSRESRGNQPQHF.

V gene TRBV6-2 or TRBV6-3 combines with J gene TRBJ2-3; D remains ambiguous. The V gene lost 7 bases and the J gene lost 3 bases, with 14 bases spanning the gap. Germline V gene lookup returns CDR1 MNHEY and CDR2 SVGEGT. The CDR3 runs to 14 residues. The DNA for the CDR3 is TGTGCCAGCACCACCCGCGGCTCTACAGATACGCAGTATTTT. This codes for CASTTRGSTDTQYF.

This chain uses TRBV11-2 with TRBJ2-3; weak D call: TRBD1 (6 bases). Germline V CDR1 and CDR2: SGHAT, FQNNGV. The CDR3 is 15 amino acids. V was clipped by 3 bases and J by 3 bases, with 13 bases between them. The CDR3: CASSFQGSETDTQYF. CDR3 bases: TGTGCCAGCAGCTTCCAGGGGAGTGAAACAGATACGCAGTATTTT.

The chain couples TRBV2 to TRBJ2-1, with 10 positions matching TRBD2. This CDR3 spans 14 amino acids. V was pared by 2 bases and J by 8 bases, with 3 bases of the junction left unmatched. The germline gives CDR1 SNHLY, CDR2 FYNNEI. The CDR3: CASSELAGAHEQFF. Here the CDR3 DNA reads TGTGCCAGCAGTGAACTAGCGGGAGCCCATGAGCAGTTCTTC.

In this sample, this clonotype turned up once. The V gene is TRBV6-2 or TRBV6-3, the J gene TRBJ1-5; 9 positions match TRBD1. CDR1 is MNHEY and CDR2 is SVGEGT in the germline V gene. The ends lost 6 bases at V and 6 bases at J; junction bases unmatched: 9. The CDR3 runs to 15 residues. CDR3 sequence: CASRDPTGGSQPQHF. CDR3 bases: TGTGCCAGCAGGGACCCTACAGGGGGCAGTCAGCCCCAGCATTTT.

This chain links TRBV20-1 with TRBJ1-1; a weak D match, TRBD1 (6 bases). The ends were cut back, 3 bases at V and 1 base at J, with 15 bases in the middle. CDR3 length equals 15 residues. In germline, CDR1 is DFQATT, CDR2 SNEGSKA (reference sequence). The CDR3 DNA is TGCAGTGCTAGGCTCCCGGGGGCATGGAACACTGAAGCTTTCTTT. Its translation: CSARLPGAWNTEAFF.

In this sample, this clonotype turned up a few times. The genes are TRBV7-9 and TRBJ1-1; no definite D call. There are 13 residues in the CDR3. The V gene's germline CDR1 is SEHNR and CDR2 FQNEAQ (reference sequence). V shed 1 base and J shed 3 bases, with 6 bases lying between them. The CDR3 loop reads CASSLEYHTEAFF. In DNA, the CDR3 is TGTGCCAGCAGCTTAGAGTACCACACTGAAGCTTTCTTT.

This chain connects TRBV12-3 or TRBV12-4 to TRBJ1-2; 7 bases are shared with TRBD1. The V segment lost 7 bases and the J segment 0 bases; nucleotides outside the gene matches: 8. This CDR3 spans 15 amino acids. The CDR3 spells CASTRTGAANYGYTF. The DNA for the CDR3 is TGTGCCAGCACCCGAACAGGGGCAGCTAACTATGGCTACACCTTC.

A few counts support this clonotype. The chain couples TRBV15 to TRBJ2-3; 12 bases agree with TRBD2. Germline V CDR1 and CDR2: LNHNV, YYDKDF (reference sequence). V lost 3 bases to trimming and J lost 4 bases; unmatched junction nucleotides: 8. This CDR3 comprises 17 residues. The CDR3 protein is CATSRSTSGSGPDTQYF. CDR3 coding DNA: TGTGCCACCAGCAGGTCGACTAGCGGGAGCGGTCCAGATACGCAGTATTTT.

V gene TRBV20-1 combines with J gene TRBJ2-7; weak D call: TRBD2 (6 bases). Trimming removed 3 bases from V and 1 base from J, with 10 bases in between. Germline V CDR1 and CDR2: DFQATT, SNEGSKA (reference sequence). The CDR3 extends over 13 amino acids. CDR3 loop: CSASGAGSYEQYF. The DNA of the CDR3 is TGCAGTGCTAGTGGCGCGGGATCCTACGAGCAGTACTTC.

The V and J genes are TRBV20-1 and TRBJ2-3; 11 positions agree with TRBD2. V dropped 4 bases and J dropped 4; count of bases not matched to a gene: 10. The CDR3 runs 16 residues. CDR1 DFQATT and CDR2 SNEGSKA come from the germline V gene (reference sequence). The CDR3 DNA sequence: TGCAGTGCTAATGCATTAGCGGGAGGGCCACCAGATACGCAGTATTTT. This sequence encodes CSANALAGGPPDTQYF.

The sample holds a few counts of this clonotype. This chain joins TRBV2 and TRBJ2-3; 8 bases map to TRBD2. J gave up 5 bases and V 3 bases, and 7 bases lay outside the gene matches. Germline V gene lookup returns CDR1 SNHLY and CDR2 FYNNEI. This CDR3 has 15 residues. The CDR3 sequence: CASSDAGTRGDTQYF. CDR3 coding DNA: TGTGCCAGCAGTGATGCCGGGACTAGGGGAGATACGCAGTATTTT.

The J gene is TRBJ1-1, the V gene TRBV2; D is undetermined. Germline V gene data show CDR1 as SNHLY and CDR2 as FYNNEI. The CDR3 consists of 14 residues. Trimming stripped 2 bases from V and 1 base from J, with 8 bases between. The CDR3: CASSERSGNTEAFF. In nucleotides, the CDR3 is TGTGCCAGCAGTGAACGGTCAGGGAACACTGAAGCTTTCTTT. Filled out from reference TRBV2 and TRBJ1-1, the complete variable domain reads EPEVTQTPSHQVTQMGQEVILRCVPISNHLYFYWYRQILGQKVEFLVSFYNNEISEKSEIFDDQFSVERPDGSNFTLKIRSTKLEDSAMYFCASSERSGNTEAFFGQGTRLTVV.

Here the CDR3 reads CASRAGQGHHEQYF. CDR3 coding DNA: TGTGCCAGCAGAGCGGGACAGGGTCACCACGAGCAGTACTTC. The chain combines TRBV2 with TRBJ2-7, with 9 bases identical to TRBD1. V trimming: 6 bases; J trimming: 5 bases; junction bases outside the gene matches: 8. CDR3 length equals 14 residues. Germline V gives CDR1 SNHLY, CDR2 FYNNEI.

J is TRBJ1-6 and V is TRBV20-1; unclear D gene. CDR3 length: 12 residues. Germline V gene data show CDR1 as DFQATT and CDR2 as SNEGSKA (reference sequence). The CDR3 is CTVGSRESPLHF. Here the CDR3 DNA reads TGCACCGTGGGATCTCGGGAATCACCCCTCCACTTT.

This chain uses TRBV4-3 with TRBJ1-5; unclear D gene. CDR1 and CDR2 (germline): LGHNA, YSLEER. Trimming cost V 0 bases and J 9 bases, with 12 bases left between them. This CDR3 is 14 amino acids long. This chain's CDR3 is CASSQDASLRPQHF. The CDR3 coding sequence is TGCGCCAGCAGCCAAGATGCCTCCCTTCGGCCCCAGCATTTT.

In this sample, this clonotype turned up a few times. The chain recombines TRBV20-1 with TRBJ2-3; 10 positions agree with TRBD2. CDR1 and CDR2 from the germline V gene are DFQATT and SNEGSKA (reference sequence). The trim removed 6 bases at V and 3 bases at J, leaving 15 bases unmatched. The CDR3 length is 17 residues. The CDR3 loop is CSAQDWLAGEGTDTQYF. The DNA for the CDR3 is TGCAGTGCGCAAGATTGGCTAGCGGGAGAAGGGACAGATACGCAGTATTTT.

This clonotype showed up just once. The chain uses TRBV5-6 and TRBJ2-1, with 8 positions matching TRBD1. The CDR3 runs 15 residues. Germline assignment: CDR1 SGHDT and CDR2 YYEEEE. The J segment lost 3 bases and the V segment lost 0 bases, leaving 2 bases of the junction unmatched. The CDR3 nucleotides read TGTGCCAGCAGCTTGGCGGGGACAGGCTACAATGAGCAGTTCTTC. Protein sequence: CASSLAGTGYNEQFF.